This entry lists 32 T cell receptor beta chains sequenced from one sample in a study of cytomegalovirus exposure and HLA in healthy donors. Use of 60 Vbeta and 13 Jbeta primers characterized the PCR. Some clones are missing from TCRdb's copy, which holds only in-frame ones; the method was immunoSEQ multiplex PCR. The table shows 250,000 to 350,000 clones, with about 75% occurring only once. Sequenced: PBMCs. All receptors derive from a female donor in good health and CMV-seronegative.

The chain links TRBV2 to TRBJ2-1; D ambiguous. Germline CDR1 reads SNHLY; CDR2 reads FYNNEI. V was shortened by 7 bases and J by 2 bases, with 9 bases between the two germline ends. The length of the CDR3 is 13 residues. Here the CDR3 DNA reads TGTGCCAGCATGACGGGTACCTACAATGAGCAGTTCTTC. This sequence encodes CASMTGTYNEQFF.

The chain has TRBV10-2 and TRBJ1-1, with 7 bases lining up with TRBD1. The germline V gene encodes CDR1 WSHSY and CDR2 SAAADI. Germline trimming cut 0 bases from V and 11 bases from J; bases unmatched to any gene: 3. The CDR3 has 12 residues. Here the CDR3 reads CASSESKQGAFF. The DNA of the CDR3 is TGCGCCAGCAGTGAGTCGAAACAGGGGGCTTTCTTT.

The V call is TRBV11-3, the J call TRBJ2-1, with D perhaps TRBD2 (6 bases). The CDR3 covers 14 residues. Per germline, CDR1 SGHNT and CDR2 YENEEA. V was trimmed by 5 bases and J by 8 bases, leaving 16 bases between them. In DNA, the CDR3 is TGTGCCAGCAGCAACGGGCCAACGGGGGATGAGCAGTTCTTC. This encodes CASSNGPTGDEQFF. Filled out from reference TRBV11-3 and TRBJ2-1, the complete variable domain reads EAGVVQSPRYKIIEKKQPVAFWCNPISGHNTLYWYLQNLGQGPELLIRYENEEAVDDSQLPKDRFSAERLKGVDSTLKIQPAELGDSAVYLCASSNGPTGDEQFFGPGTRLTVL.

The chain combines TRBV5-6 with TRBJ2-7; D perhaps matches TRBD2 (5 bases). Germline CDR1 reads SGHDT; CDR2 reads YYEEEE. With 2 bases removed from V and 5 bases from J, the gap between germline ends came to 17 bases. The CDR3 totals 15 residues. The CDR3 loop is CASSFSVSPRDEQYF. Here the CDR3 DNA reads TGTGCCAGCAGCTTTTCTGTCAGCCCGAGGGACGAGCAGTACTTC.

V usage is TRBV7-2 and J usage is TRBJ2-1; possibly TRBD2 for D (6 bases). V was clipped by 1 base and J by 4 bases, with 20 bases between them. The CDR3 runs to 18 residues. CDR1 is SGHTA and CDR2 is FQGNSA in the germline V gene. The CDR3 nucleotides read TGTGCCAGCAGCTTAGATGGGGTTGCGGGAAAATCTTACAATGAGCAGTTCTTC. Translated: CASSLDGVAGKSYNEQFF.

V usage is TRBV13 and J usage is TRBJ2-7, with D possibly matching TRBD2 (5 bases). Germline V gene data show CDR1 as PRHDT and CDR2 as FYEKMQ (reference sequence). CDR3 length: 14 amino acids. V was pared by 4 bases and J by 2 bases, with 12 bases between. The CDR3 protein is CASSSEASPYEQYF. CDR3 DNA sequence: TGTGCCAGCAGCTCGGAGGCTAGTCCCTACGAGCAGTACTTC.

V gene TRBV14 combines with J gene TRBJ2-7; D uncertain. Germline-derived CDR1 and CDR2 are SGHDN and FVKESK. Trimming took 2 bases from V and 2 from J, leaving 7 bases between them. The CDR3 runs to 13 residues. Here the CDR3 reads CASSQKLTYEQYF. The CDR3 bases are TGTGCCAGCAGCCAAAAGCTTACCTACGAGCAGTACTTC.

The chain is built from TRBV9 and TRBJ2-6, with 9 bases lining up with TRBD2. Trimming removed 10 bases from V and 0 bases from J; junction bases left unmatched: 8. In germline, CDR1 is SGDLS, CDR2 YYNGEE. The CDR3 contains 16 residues. CDR3 nucleotides: TGTGCCCGTGGCGGGAGGGCCCACTCTGGGGCCAACGTCCTGACTTTC. As protein: CARGGRAHSGANVLTF.

This sequence joins TRBV2 and TRBJ2-1, with 11 bases lining up with TRBD2. The CDR3 sequence is 14 residues long. Germline CDR1 SNHLY, CDR2 FYNNEI. V lost 5 bases to trimming and J lost 8 bases; unmatched junction nucleotides: 5. This CDR3 reads CASSNSGRGDEQFF. For the CDR3, the DNA is TGTGCCAGCAGTAATAGCGGGAGGGGGGATGAGCAGTTCTTC.

The rearrangement joins TRBV27 to TRBJ2-5; TRBD1 agrees at 7 bases. Germline V CDR1 and CDR2: MNHEY, SMNVEV (reference sequence). CDR3 size: 13 residues. V shed 6 bases and J 2 bases; nucleotides not matched to a gene: 3. CDR3 in DNA: TGTGCCAGCAGCATGACAGGGCAAGAGACCCAGTACTTC. Its translation: CASSMTGQETQYF.

CDR3 nucleotide sequence: TGTGCTTCAGGGTTGGGCCAGCCCCAGCATTTT. Protein product: CASGLGQPQHF. The chain couples TRBV2 to TRBJ1-5; D might be TRBD1 (5 bases). Germline loops: CDR1 SNHLY, CDR2 FYNNEI. This CDR3 has 11 amino acids.

In DNA, the CDR3 is TGTGCCAGCAGCTTTACGAGCGGGAGTTATGAGACCCAGTACTTC. It specifies CASSFTSGSYETQYF. The J gene is TRBJ2-5, the V gene TRBV9, with 8 bases that match TRBD2. CDR1 and CDR2 (germline): SGDLS, YYNGEE. CDR3 size: 15 residues. With V trimmed by 4 bases and J by 5 bases, 10 bases remained unmatched.

With regard to this clone: One end of the junction varies from germline; a read error may be responsible. This sequence joins TRBV6-1 and TRBJ1-5, with 7 nucleotides matching TRBD1. This CDR3 is built from 15 residues. Germline V gives CDR1 MNHNS, CDR2 SASEGT. In nucleotides, the CDR3 is TGTGCCAGCATTGAAGGGGGACAGTTCAATAGGGGGCAGCATTTT. Translation: CASIEGGQFNRGQHF.

The V and J genes are TRBV7-8 and TRBJ2-1, with TRBD2 identical over 7 bases. Germline lookup yields CDR1 SGHVS and CDR2 FQNEAQ. V dropped 3 bases and J dropped 2; count of bases not matched to a gene: 10. The CDR3 runs to 17 residues. Written as DNA, the CDR3 is TGTGCCAGCAGCTTCATCGGGGCGGGAGCAGCCTACAATGAGCAGTTCTTC. Its protein is CASSFIGAGAAYNEQFF.

The V and J genes are TRBV28 and TRBJ1-4; D not resolved. The ends were cut back, 8 bases at V and 8 bases at J, with 15 bases in the middle. The CDR3 has 13 amino acids. CDR1 and CDR2 from the germline V gene are MDHEN and SYDVKM. CDR3 amino acids: CASGRLSREKLFF. The CDR3 DNA is TGTGCCAGCGGTAGACTGTCACGAGAAAAACTGTTTTTT.

The chain employs TRBV5-5 and TRBJ2-7, with 10 bases aligning to TRBD1. V lost 4 bases, J lost 6 bases, and 7 bases stayed unmatched. CDR1 and CDR2 from the germline V gene are SGHKS and YYEKEE (reference sequence). The CDR3 loop spans 14 amino acids. CDR3 in amino acids: CASSLRDRGSEQYF. For the CDR3, the DNA is TGTGCCAGCAGCCTCCGGGACAGGGGCTCCGAGCAGTACTTC.

The V gene is TRBV30, the J gene TRBJ1-2; no clear D. Germline CDR1 is GTSNPN and CDR2 is SVGIG (reference sequence). The V end lost 3 bases, the J end lost 14 bases, and 16 bases lay between the germline ends. CDR3 length: 11 residues. CDR3 in amino acids: CAWRPAAGLTF. The CDR3 DNA reads TGTGCCTGGAGGCCCGCCGCGGGGTTGACCTTC.

This clone has just a few counts. The chain recombines TRBV9 with TRBJ2-3; 11 bases map to TRBD2. The CDR3 runs to 15 residues. V dropped 3 bases and J dropped 4; count of bases not matched to a gene: 4. The germline V gene encodes CDR1 SGDLS and CDR2 YYNGEE. CDR3 amino acids: CASSASGRPSDTQYF. In DNA, the CDR3 is TGTGCCAGCAGCGCTAGCGGGAGGCCCTCAGATACGCAGTATTTT.

The chain recombines TRBV4-1 with TRBJ2-3; TRBD2 might be the D (6 bases). Trimming left V 4 bases short and J 4 bases short, with 6 bases between. The CDR3 sequence is 12 residues long. Germline CDR1 is MGHRA and CDR2 is YSYEKL. The CDR3 nucleotides are TGCGCCAGCAGCCCGGGGGCAGATACGCAGTATTTT. Its translation: CASSPGADTQYF.

The chain combines TRBV6-5 with TRBJ2-5, with 10 bases lining up with TRBD1. Matching the DNA end better, TRBJ2-7 makes the J call doubtful. Germline CDR1 MNHEY, CDR2 SVGAGI. This CDR3 comprises 15 residues. The CDR3 bases are TGTGCCAGCAGTTACCGGGACAGGGGACTCTACGAGCAGTACTTC. It encodes CASSYRDRGLYEQYF.

The chain uses TRBV7-9 and TRBJ1-5; no reliable D call. Trimming took off 4 bases at V and 2 bases at J, with 21 bases between the two ends. Germline assignment: CDR1 SEHNR and CDR2 FQNEAQ (reference sequence). This CDR3 spans 18 amino acids. DNA for the CDR3: TGTGCCAGCAGCTCGCTATACGGTGCCGCAGCGGGCAATCAGCCCCAGCATTTT. It yields the protein CASSSLYGAAAGNQPQHF.

V gene TRBV10-3 combines with J gene TRBJ1-1; D unclear. Between the trimmed V and J ends, which lost 5 bases and 1 base, there was a span of 8 bases. This CDR3 comprises 13 residues. From germline, CDR1 is ENHRY and CDR2 SYGVKD. CDR3 nucleotides: TGTGCCATCAGTTCCCAGGAGAACACTGAAGCTTTCTTT. This encodes CAISSQENTEAFF.

The chain has TRBV28 and TRBJ1-4, with D perhaps TRBD1 (5 bases). CDR3 length equals 15 residues. Germline V gene data show CDR1 as MDHEN and CDR2 as SYDVKM. Trimming stripped 7 bases from V and 8 bases from J, with 20 bases between. The CDR3 region has the DNA TGTGCCAGCATTCAGGGATCGGGGGGAAGGGAAAAACTGTTTTTT. Amino acids: CASIQGSGGREKLFF.

V and J are TRBV11-2 and TRBJ2-5; 13 nucleotides line up with TRBD2. Trimming cost V 1 base and J 5 bases; bases outside gene matches: 4. The CDR3 runs to 16 residues. The germline V gene has CDR1 SGHAT and CDR2 FQNNGV. CDR3 DNA: TGTGCCAGCAGCTTAGGGACTAGCGGGAGTGGGGAGACCCAGTACTTC. Amino acids: CASSLGTSGSGETQYF.

CDR3 residues: CSAKMQGPFEQYF. The CDR3 bases are TGCAGTGCCAAGATGCAGGGGCCCTTCGAGCAGTACTTC. The chain uses TRBV29-1 and TRBJ2-7; tentative D call: TRBD1 (6 bases). The CDR3 runs 13 residues. CDR1 is SQVTM, CDR2 ANQGSEA, per germline.

This chain joins TRBV11-3 and TRBJ2-5, with 10 bases fitting TRBD1. The germline gives CDR1 SGHNT, CDR2 YENEEA. The CDR3 has 13 residues. The ends lost 8 bases at V and 3 bases at J; junction bases unmatched: 3. This chain's CDR3 is CASVGTGEETQYF. The DNA of the CDR3 is TGTGCCAGCGTAGGGACAGGGGAAGAGACCCAGTACTTC.

The chain is built from TRBV4-1 and TRBJ1-1; D gene unclear. Trimming stripped 0 bases from V and 2 bases from J, with 19 bases between. The V gene's germline CDR1 is MGHRA and CDR2 YSYEKL. This CDR3 comprises 18 residues. CDR3 region: CASSQDSLYGRKNTEAFF. Here the CDR3 DNA reads TGCGCCAGCAGCCAAGATAGTTTGTACGGCAGGAAAAACACTGAAGCTTTCTTT.

CDR3 region: CASSWGTSGSTDTQYF. CDR3 DNA sequence: TGCGCCAGCAGCTGGGGGACTAGCGGGAGCACAGATACGCAGTATTTT. The genes are TRBV5-1 and TRBJ2-3, with 12 bases lining up with TRBD2. Germline CDR1 SGHRS, CDR2 YFSETQ. V shed 3 bases and J 0 bases; nucleotides not matched to a gene: 2. The CDR3 spans 16 residues.

This clone was seen only a few times. The rearrangement joins TRBV7-6 to TRBJ2-7; tentatively, D is TRBD2 (5 bases). The germline V gene encodes CDR1 SGHVS and CDR2 FNYEAQ. The CDR3 loop spans 15 amino acids. The V end was cut by 5 bases, the J end by 0 bases, with 14 bases between. Here the CDR3 DNA reads TGTGCCAGCAGCCTACGGACTGATAGCTCCTACGAGCAGTACTTC. The encoded protein is CASSLRTDSSYEQYF.

This clone was seen a few times. The rearrangement links TRBV6-1 to TRBJ1-4; weak D call: TRBD1 (6 bases). V was cut by 8 bases and J by 5 bases, with 15 bases left in between. The CDR3 length is 14 residues. The germline V gene has CDR1 MNHNS and CDR2 SASEGT. CDR3 nucleotides: TGTGCCAGCCGGACGGGGGGCCTAAATGAAAAACTGTTTTTT. Encoded protein: CASRTGGLNEKLFF.

Notes on this clone: At one end the junction does not follow the germline gene, possibly because of a read error. The same CDR3 also results from other DNA sequences found in this sample. This rearrangement joins TRBV27 to TRBJ2-7, with 9 positions matching TRBD2. This CDR3 region has 15 residues. CDR1 MNHEY and CDR2 SMNVEV come from the germline V gene (reference sequence). The CDR3 here is CASSAPGLASHEQYF. In nucleotides, the CDR3 is TGTGCCAGCAGTGCTCCGGGACTAGCCTCCCACGAGCAGTACTTC.

In its sample, this clone was seen a few times. This rearrangement joins TRBV18 to TRBJ1-1; D not certain. The CDR3 totals 12 residues. Trimming removed 3 bases from V and 6 bases from J, with 8 bases in between. Germline CDR1 KGHSH, CDR2 LQKENI. The DNA for the CDR3 is TGTGCCAGCTCACCGAGACAATCTGAAGCTTTCTTT. This encodes CASSPRQSEAFF.